This TCR beta chain was observed in a study of monozygotic twins with inflammatory bowel disease. The CDR3 extends over 15 amino acids. Germline CDR1 SEHNR, CDR2 FQNEAQ (reference sequence). The blood volume drawn from each donor was approximately 2.5 ml. With the 5' RACE reads reprocessed, TCRdb shows one record per CDR3 protein and no DNA. The table for this sample gives around 450,000 distinct CDR3 sequences. On this clonotype itself: The antigen remains undetermined.

General study points: Those with IBD had lower TCRbeta diversity (inverse Simpson) than their healthy co-twins did. Patients received differing immunosuppressive treatments, which may have added variability to their repertoires.

This TCR was sampled from a human donor with ulcerative colitis or Crohn's disease, or a healthy co-twin of an affected twin (not recorded which). The chain combines TRBV7-9 with TRBJ1-1; TCRdb indicates TRBD1, and absent DNA this call remains unverified. Sequences were obtained from blood. The CDR3 region is CASTPRGAGMTEAFF.